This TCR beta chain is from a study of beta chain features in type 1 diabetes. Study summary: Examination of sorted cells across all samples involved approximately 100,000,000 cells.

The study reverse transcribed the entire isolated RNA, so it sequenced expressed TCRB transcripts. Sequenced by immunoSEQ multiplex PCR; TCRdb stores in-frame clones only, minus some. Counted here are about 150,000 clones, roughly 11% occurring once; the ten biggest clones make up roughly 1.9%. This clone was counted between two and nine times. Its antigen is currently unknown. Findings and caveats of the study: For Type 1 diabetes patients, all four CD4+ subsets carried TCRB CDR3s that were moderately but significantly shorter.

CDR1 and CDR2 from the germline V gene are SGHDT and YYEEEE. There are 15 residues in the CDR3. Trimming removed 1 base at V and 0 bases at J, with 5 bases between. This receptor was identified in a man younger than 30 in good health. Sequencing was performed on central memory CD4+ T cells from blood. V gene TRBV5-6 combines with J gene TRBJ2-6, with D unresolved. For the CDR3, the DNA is TGTGCCAGCAGCTTGTTACGCTCTGGGGCCAACGTCCTGACTTTC. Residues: CASSLLRSGANVLTF.